This T cell receptor (beta chain) is drawn from a study of graft-versus-host responses after intestinal transplantation. Germline lookup yields CDR1 SGHTA and CDR2 FQGNSA. This CDR3 comprises 11 residues. V was pared by 3 bases and J by 10 bases, with 7 bases between. Measured with immunoSEQ multiplex PCR; TCRdb has only the in-frame clones, and not every one. The data show 15,000 to 20,000 clones, 35% to 40% seen once. The source material was alloreactive CD4+ T cells from a mixed lymphocyte reaction culture, sampled before transplantation. Subset: CFSE-low proliferating T cells sorted from approximately 6-day pre-transplant mixed lymphocyte reaction (GvH or HvG direction). The chain couples TRBV7-2 to TRBJ2-1; D is unresolved. The clonotype was recovered from a human patient who was an organ donor for intestinal transplantation. CDR3 residues: CASSLASEQFF. Written as DNA, the CDR3 is TGTGCCAGCAGCTTGGCCTCCGAGCAGTTCTTC.